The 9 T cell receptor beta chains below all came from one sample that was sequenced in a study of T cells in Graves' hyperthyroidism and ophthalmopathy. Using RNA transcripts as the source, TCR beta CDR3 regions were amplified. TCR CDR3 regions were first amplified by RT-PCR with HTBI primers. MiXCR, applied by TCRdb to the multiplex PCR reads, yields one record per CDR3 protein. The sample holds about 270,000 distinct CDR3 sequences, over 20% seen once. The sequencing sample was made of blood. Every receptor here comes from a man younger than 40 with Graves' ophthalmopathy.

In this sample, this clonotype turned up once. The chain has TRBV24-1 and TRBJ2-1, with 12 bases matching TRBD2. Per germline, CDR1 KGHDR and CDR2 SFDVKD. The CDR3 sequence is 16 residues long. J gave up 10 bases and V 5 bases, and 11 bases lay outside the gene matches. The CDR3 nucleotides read TGTGCCACCAGTGTAGGGGCTAGCGGGAGGGCGGGCGAGCAGTTCTTC. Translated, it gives CATSVGASGRAGEQFF.

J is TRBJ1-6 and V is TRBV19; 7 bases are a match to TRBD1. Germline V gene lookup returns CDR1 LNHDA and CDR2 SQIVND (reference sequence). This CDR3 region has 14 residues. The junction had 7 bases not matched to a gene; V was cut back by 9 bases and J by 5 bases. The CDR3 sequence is CARPGQEDNSPLHF. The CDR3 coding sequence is TGTGCCAGGCCAGGACAGGAGGATAATTCACCCCTCCACTTT.

The CDR3 DNA reads as TGTGCCAGCAGCCCGGGACCCTGGCCCCTCCACTTT. Protein product: CASSPGPWPLHF. The chain uses TRBV27 and TRBJ1-6; tentatively, D is TRBD1 (5 bases). The CDR3 is 12 amino acids. CDR1 and CDR2 from the germline V gene are MNHEY and SMNVEV (reference sequence). Trimming removed 6 bases from V and 13 bases from J, with 13 bases in between.

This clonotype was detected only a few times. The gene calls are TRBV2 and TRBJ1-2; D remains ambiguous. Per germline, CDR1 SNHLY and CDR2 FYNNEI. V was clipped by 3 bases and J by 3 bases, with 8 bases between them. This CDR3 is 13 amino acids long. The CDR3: CASSENSYYGYTF. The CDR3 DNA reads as TGTGCCAGCAGTGAGAACAGTTACTATGGCTACACCTTC.

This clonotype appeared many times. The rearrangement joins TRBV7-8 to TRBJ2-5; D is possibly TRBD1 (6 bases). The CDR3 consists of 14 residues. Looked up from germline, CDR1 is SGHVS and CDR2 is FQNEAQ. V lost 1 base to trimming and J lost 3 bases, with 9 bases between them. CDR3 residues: CASSLGDTEETQYF. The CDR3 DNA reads TGTGCCAGCAGCTTAGGGGACACTGAAGAGACCCAGTACTTC.

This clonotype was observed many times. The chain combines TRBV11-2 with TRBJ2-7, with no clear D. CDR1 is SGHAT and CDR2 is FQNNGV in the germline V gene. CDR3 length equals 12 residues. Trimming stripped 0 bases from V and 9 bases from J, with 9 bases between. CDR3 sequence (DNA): TGTGCCAGCAGCTTAGACGGCACGTGGCAGTACTTC. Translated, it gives CASSLDGTWQYF.

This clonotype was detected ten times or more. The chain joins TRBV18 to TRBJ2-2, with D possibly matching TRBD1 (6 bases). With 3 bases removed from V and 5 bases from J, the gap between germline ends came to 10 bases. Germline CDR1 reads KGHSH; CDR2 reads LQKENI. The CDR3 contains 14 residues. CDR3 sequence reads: CASSPGAGTGELFF. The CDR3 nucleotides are TGTGCCAGCTCACCGGGGGCAGGGACCGGGGAGCTGTTTTTT.

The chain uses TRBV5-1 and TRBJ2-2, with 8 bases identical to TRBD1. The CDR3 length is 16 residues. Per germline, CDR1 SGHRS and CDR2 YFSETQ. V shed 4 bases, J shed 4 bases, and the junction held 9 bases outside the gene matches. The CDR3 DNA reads TGCGCCAGCAGCGCCCCGACAGGGGTCGGCACCGGGGAGCTGTTTTTT. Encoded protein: CASSAPTGVGTGELFF. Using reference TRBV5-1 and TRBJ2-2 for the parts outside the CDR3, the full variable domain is KAGVTQTPRYLIKTRGQQVTLSCSPISGHRSVSWYQQTPGQGLQFLFEYFSETQRNKGNFPGRFSGRQFSNSRSEMNVSTLELGDSALYLCASSAPTGVGTGELFFGEGSRLTVL.

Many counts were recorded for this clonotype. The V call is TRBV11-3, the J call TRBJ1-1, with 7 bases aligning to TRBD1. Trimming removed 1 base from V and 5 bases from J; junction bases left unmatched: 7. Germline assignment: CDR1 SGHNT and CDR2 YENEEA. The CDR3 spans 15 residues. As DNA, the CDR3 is TGTGCCAGCAGCTTAGTGGAGGGGGCGCGGACTGAAGCTTTCTTT. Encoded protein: CASSLVEGARTEAFF.